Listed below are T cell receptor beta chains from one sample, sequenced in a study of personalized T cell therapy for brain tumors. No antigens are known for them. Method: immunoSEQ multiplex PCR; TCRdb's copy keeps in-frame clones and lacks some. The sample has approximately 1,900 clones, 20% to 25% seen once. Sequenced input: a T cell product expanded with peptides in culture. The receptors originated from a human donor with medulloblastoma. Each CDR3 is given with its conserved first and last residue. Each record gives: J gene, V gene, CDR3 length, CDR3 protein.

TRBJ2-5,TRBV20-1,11,CSAGSQETQYF
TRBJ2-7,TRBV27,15,CASSPLTRGPLEQYF
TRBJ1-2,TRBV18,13,CASSPDANYGYTF
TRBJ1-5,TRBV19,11,CASSIAGPQHF
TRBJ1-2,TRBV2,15,CASTDRVFSNYGYTF
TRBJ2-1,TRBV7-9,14,CASSPSGGGGEQFF
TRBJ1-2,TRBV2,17,CASSPRAMSVTNYGYTF
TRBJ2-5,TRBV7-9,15,CASSLGGGERETQYF
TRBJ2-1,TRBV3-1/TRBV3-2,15,CASSQGPVGRKEQFF
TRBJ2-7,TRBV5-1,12,CASSLAGDEQYF
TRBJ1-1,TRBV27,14,CASSPRTGETEAFF
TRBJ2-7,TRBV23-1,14,CASSHRQVAYEQYF
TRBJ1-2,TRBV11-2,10,CATPGYGYTF
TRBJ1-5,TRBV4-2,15,CASSQDLSLQGPQHF
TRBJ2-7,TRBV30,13,CAWRNTGVREQYF
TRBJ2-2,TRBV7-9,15,CASSPRSGNTGELFF
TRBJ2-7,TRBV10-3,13,CAIRGAQIYEQYF
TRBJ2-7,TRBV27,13,CASSLQGGYEQYF
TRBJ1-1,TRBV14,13,CASSQGRLTEAFF
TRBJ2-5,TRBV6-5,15,CASSYFAGGRGTQYF
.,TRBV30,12,CAWSVAGNIQYF
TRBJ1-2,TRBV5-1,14,CASSLLRGNYGYTF
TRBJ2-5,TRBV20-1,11,CSPTEQETQYF
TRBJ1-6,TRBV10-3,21,CAIIDPRPGSWESSYNSPLHF
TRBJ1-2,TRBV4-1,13,CASSQVRIYGYTF
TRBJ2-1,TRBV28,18,CASTMDRLGLSSYNEQFF
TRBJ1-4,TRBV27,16,CASLRASQGRNEKLFF
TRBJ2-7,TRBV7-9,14,CASSQEALFGEQYF
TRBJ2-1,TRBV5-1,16,CASVQAGGTSYNEQFF
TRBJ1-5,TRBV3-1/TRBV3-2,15,CASSPSGDLLAPQHF
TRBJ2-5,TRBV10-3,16,CAISEQPPDYQETQYF
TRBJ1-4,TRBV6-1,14,CASSPRGRNEKLFF
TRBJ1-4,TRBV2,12,CASSEESEKLFF
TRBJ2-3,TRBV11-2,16,CASSLASTPSTDTQYF
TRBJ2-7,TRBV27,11,CASSFGLEQYF
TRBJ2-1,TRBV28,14,CATQEGLAGNEQFF
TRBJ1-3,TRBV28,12,CATRGWGNTIYF
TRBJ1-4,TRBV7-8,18,CASLPGHSTPHRKEKLFF
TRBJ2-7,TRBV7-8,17,CASSSSLGRTGVSEQYF
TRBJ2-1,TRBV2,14,CASISSSGVNEQFF
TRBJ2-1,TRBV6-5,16,CASSYSTRGSYNEQFF
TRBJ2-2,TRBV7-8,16,CASSPRQGFGTGELFF
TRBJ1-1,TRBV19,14,CASLPSRENTEAFF
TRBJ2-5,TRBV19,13,CASSLGTQETQYF
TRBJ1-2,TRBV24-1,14,CATSDSWDTYGYTF
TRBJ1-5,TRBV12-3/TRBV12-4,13,CASRRRVDQPQHF
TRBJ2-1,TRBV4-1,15,CASSPGTGGFVEQFF
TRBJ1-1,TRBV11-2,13,CASSLEVNTEAFF
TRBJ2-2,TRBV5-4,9,CASTGELFF
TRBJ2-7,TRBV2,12,CASSGRRDRRYF
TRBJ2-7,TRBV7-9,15,CASSAGHPRSYEQYF
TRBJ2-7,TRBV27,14,CASSLGSFLSEQYF
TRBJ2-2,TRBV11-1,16,CASSLFRFSNTGELFF
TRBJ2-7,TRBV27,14,CASSFARGRHEQYF
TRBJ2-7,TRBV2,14,CASNFRGSGYEQYF
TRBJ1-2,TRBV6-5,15,CASSYGGLLGYGYTF
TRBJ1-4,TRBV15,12,CATPTRGEKLFF